These 27 T cell receptor beta chains share one sample of origin, sequenced in a study of beta chain features in type 1 diabetes. Expressed TCRB transcripts got sequenced, as all isolated RNA was reverse transcribed. Repertoires were generated with immunoSEQ multiplex PCR, while TCRdb's copy carries only in-frame clones and drops some. This table holds under 550,000 clones, about 10% found once. Sample: naive CD4+ T cells from blood. The receptors derive from a woman younger than 30 in good health.

CDR3 in amino acids: CASSPLGEKLFF. DNA of the CDR3: TGTGCCAGCAGCCCCCTCGGGGAAAAACTGTTTTTT. This chain joins TRBV28 and TRBJ1-4; D uncertain. Per germline, CDR1 MDHEN and CDR2 SYDVKM. Trimming cost V 6 bases and J 8 bases, with 10 bases left between them. This CDR3 has 12 amino acids.

This chain links TRBV5-4 with TRBJ2-3; D possibly corresponds to TRBD2 (5 bases). This CDR3 spans 16 amino acids. With 0 bases removed from V and 0 bases from J, the gap between germline ends came to 11 bases. Germline V gene sequence: CDR1 SGHNT, CDR2 YYREEE (reference sequence). CDR3 residues: CASSLVAGSSTDTQYF. The CDR3 nucleotides are TGTGCCAGCAGCTTGGTTGCGGGTTCTAGCACAGATACGCAGTATTTT.

This clone has more than one count but fewer than ten. The chain recombines TRBV9 with TRBJ1-2; 10 nucleotides agree with TRBD1. The CDR3 has 15 residues. Trimming cost V 3 bases and J 3 bases; bases outside gene matches: 5. In germline, CDR1 is SGDLS, CDR2 YYNGEE. Here the CDR3 DNA reads TGTGCCAGCAGCGCCCAGGACAGGGGGGACTATGGCTACACCTTC. It encodes CASSAQDRGDYGYTF. The whole variable domain, filled in from reference TRBV9 and TRBJ1-2, reads DSGVTQTPKHLITATGQRVTLRCSPRSGDLSVYWYQQSLDQGLQFLIQYYNGEERAKGNILERFSAQQFPDLHSELNLSSLELGDSALYFCASSAQDRGDYGYTFGSGTRLTVV.

The chain has TRBV5-6 and TRBJ2-1, with a possible D match to TRBD2 (5 bases). The V gene's germline CDR1 is SGHDT and CDR2 YYEEEE. Trimming left V 2 bases short and J 8 bases short, with 8 bases between. The CDR3 totals 12 residues. CDR3 region: CASSFAGDEQFF. DNA of the CDR3: TGTGCCAGCAGCTTTGCGGGTGATGAGCAGTTCTTC.

The chain employs TRBV30 and TRBJ2-7, with D perhaps TRBD1 (6 bases). The CDR3 is 11 residues long. CDR1 is GTSNPN and CDR2 is SVGIG in the germline V gene (reference sequence). The V and J ends lost 4 bases and 2 bases respectively, with 6 bases between them. This CDR3 is CAWNRAYEQYF. The DNA for the CDR3 is TGTGCCTGGAACAGGGCCTACGAGCAGTACTTC.

This clone came up a few times. The rearrangement joins TRBV6-5 to TRBJ2-5; no firm D call. From germline, CDR1 is MNHEY and CDR2 SVGAGI. The length of the CDR3 is 15 residues. V shed 2 bases and J shed 2 bases, with 12 bases lying between them. CDR3 sequence reads: CASSYIVRGQETQYF. The DNA of the CDR3 is TGTGCCAGCAGTTACATTGTCAGAGGACAAGAGACCCAGTACTTC.

This rearrangement joins TRBV18 to TRBJ2-2, with 7 bases matching TRBD1. Germline values: CDR1 KGHSH, CDR2 LQKENI. The CDR3 loop spans 16 amino acids. Unmatched junction bases numbered 12, after V lost 4 bases and J lost 7 bases. CDR3 sequence reads: CASSQNRGPADGELFF. The DNA for the CDR3 is TGTGCCAGCTCACAAAACAGGGGACCCGCGGACGGGGAGCTGTTTTTT.

The gene calls are TRBV29-1 and TRBJ2-7, with a tentative D call TRBD2 (5 bases). The germline V gene encodes CDR1 SQVTM and CDR2 ANQGSEA. CDR3 length equals 14 residues. Trimming took off 4 bases at V and 3 bases at J, with 16 bases between the two ends. This CDR3 is CSVAWLTAGYEQYF. DNA of the CDR3: TGCAGCGTTGCCTGGCTCACGGCGGGCTACGAGCAGTACTTC.

The V gene is TRBV7-3, the J gene TRBJ2-5; D is unresolved. Germline V gene sequence: CDR1 SGHTA, CDR2 FQGTGA. The V and J ends lost 3 bases and 4 bases respectively, with 9 bases between them. CDR3 length: 13 amino acids. As DNA, the CDR3 is TGTGCCAGCAGCTTGGGGATCCGAGAGACCCAGTACTTC. This sequence encodes CASSLGIRETQYF.

This clone appeared a few times. The gene calls are TRBV2 and TRBJ2-5; D possibly corresponds to TRBD2 (6 bases). The germline V gene encodes CDR1 SNHLY and CDR2 FYNNEI. The CDR3 runs 16 residues. Deletions cut 3 bases from V and 5 bases from J, with 19 bases between. The CDR3 nucleotides read TGTGCCAGCAGTGATGGTTGGGACTCCGAGCGGGAGACCCAGTACTTC. Translation gives CASSDGWDSERETQYF.

In its sample, this clone was seen a few times. This sample also contains other DNA sequences that code for the same CDR3. The CDR3 DNA follows: TGTGCCAGCAGCCAAGTTAGGGATACGCAGTATTTT. This codes for CASSQVRDTQYF. The chain recombines TRBV14 with TRBJ2-3, with unresolved D. The germline V gene encodes CDR1 SGHDN and CDR2 FVKESK. This CDR3 has 12 residues. V was pared by 1 base and J by 6 bases, with 5 bases between.

The DNA of the CDR3 is TGTGCCAGCAGGTATCAGGGGGCTGGTTCACCCCTCCACTTT. This encodes CASRYQGAGSPLHF. The V call is TRBV27, the J call TRBJ1-6, with 8 bases matching TRBD1. Germline V lookup: CDR1 MNHEY, CDR2 SMNVEV (reference sequence). The CDR3 covers 14 residues. The ends lost 6 bases at V and 9 bases at J; junction bases unmatched: 7.

The chain combines TRBV30 with TRBJ1-3; D not resolved. Germline loops: CDR1 GTSNPN, CDR2 SVGIG (reference sequence). The V gene lost 0 bases and the J gene lost 2 bases, with 5 bases spanning the gap. The CDR3 spans 13 residues. CDR3 nucleotide sequence: TGTGCCTGGAGTGTTTATGCTGGAAACACCATATATTTT. This codes for CAWSVYAGNTIYF.

This clone has only a few counts. This chain connects TRBV7-9 to TRBJ1-2; D is uncertain. Germline CDR1 is SEHNR and CDR2 is FQNEAQ (reference sequence). The CDR3 covers 10 residues. Trimming removed 5 bases from V and 6 bases from J, with 4 bases in between. The CDR3 region is CASSANGYTF. The CDR3 DNA is TGTGCCAGCAGCGCCAATGGCTACACCTTC.

J is TRBJ2-1 and V is TRBV29-1; D is unclear. Germline CDR1 SQVTM, CDR2 ANQGSEA. The ends were cut back, 1 base at V and 4 bases at J, with 5 bases in the middle. The CDR3 runs to 12 residues. The chain's CDR3 is CSVEGGYNEQFF. The DNA for the CDR3 is TGCAGCGTTGAAGGTGGTTACAATGAGCAGTTCTTC.

The chain uses TRBV19 and TRBJ2-1; 7 bases fit TRBD1. CDR3 length: 15 amino acids. The germline V gene encodes CDR1 LNHDA and CDR2 SQIVND (reference sequence). J gave up 8 bases and V 5 bases, and 12 bases lay outside the gene matches. The CDR3 reads CASSVRVTGRDEQFF. CDR3 in DNA: TGTGCCAGTAGTGTCAGAGTGACAGGGCGAGATGAGCAGTTCTTC.

The chain recombines TRBV5-1 with TRBJ2-4; D may correspond to TRBD1 or TRBD2 (5 bases each). From germline, CDR1 is SGHRS and CDR2 YFSETQ. Trimming removed 0 bases at V and 0 bases at J, with 7 bases between. The CDR3 is 15 residues long. The CDR3 DNA is TGCGCCAGCAGCTTGGCTGGGGGAGCCAAAAACATTCAGTACTTC. This encodes CASSLAGGAKNIQYF.

The rearrangement uses TRBV5-1 and TRBJ1-6, with a weak D call TRBD1 (6 bases). The CDR3 contains 16 residues. Trimming removed 0 bases from V and 10 bases from J, with 17 bases in between. Germline assignment: CDR1 SGHRS and CDR2 YFSETQ. CDR3 in DNA: TGCGCCAGCAGCTTGGAACCGGGACAAGGATACTCACCCCTCCACTTT. This codes for CASSLEPGQGYSPLHF.

CDR3 in amino acids: CATSRSPTWGGNGYTF. CDR3 DNA: TGTGCCACCAGCAGATCCCCGACATGGGGCGGCAATGGCTACACCTTC. This sequence joins TRBV15 and TRBJ1-2; D may be TRBD1 (5 bases). CDR3 length: 16 amino acids. V lost 2 bases to trimming and J lost 6 bases, with 19 bases between them. CDR1 LNHNV and CDR2 YYDKDF come from the germline V gene (reference sequence).

This clone was seen a handful of times. The rearrangement uses TRBV18 and TRBJ2-6; 12 bases are shared with TRBD2. The germline CDR1 and CDR2 sequences are KGHSH and LQKENI. J was trimmed by 0 bases and V by 3 bases; bases with no gene match: 3. The CDR3 is made up of 18 amino acids. CDR3 coding DNA: TGTGCCAGCTCACCCGGACTAGCGGGGTACTCTGGGGCCAACGTCCTGACTTTC. Its protein product is CASSPGLAGYSGANVLTF.

In the case of this clone: Other DNA sequences in the sample encode the same CDR3. CDR3 nucleotides: TGTGCCAGCAGCCAAGGGGGTTCGGGAGAGACCCAGTACTTC. Protein product: CASSQGGSGETQYF. The rearrangement joins TRBV4-2 to TRBJ2-5; unclear D gene. The germline CDR1 and CDR2 sequences are LGHNA and YNFKEQ. This CDR3 comprises 14 residues. Trimming pared 1 base from V and 4 bases from J, leaving 10 bases between.

This clone was counted only a few times. V usage is TRBV19 and J usage is TRBJ2-5; D might be TRBD2 (5 bases). Trimming cost V 5 bases and J 1 base, with 14 bases left between them. The CDR3 runs 15 residues. CDR1 LNHDA and CDR2 SQIVND come from the germline V gene (reference sequence). The CDR3 sequence: CASSPRRGIQETQYF. In nucleotides, the CDR3 is TGTGCCAGTAGTCCTCGGAGAGGGATCCAAGAGACCCAGTACTTC.

In its sample, this clone was seen a few times. The rearrangement links TRBV9 to TRBJ1-1; TRBD1 might be the D (5 bases). The V gene's germline CDR1 is SGDLS and CDR2 YYNGEE. This CDR3 is built from 15 residues. V was pared by 3 bases and J by 5 bases, with 17 bases between. CDR3 nucleotide sequence: TGTGCCAGCAGCGCCCGGGACCTCTACGAGACTGAAGCTTTCTTT. This codes for CASSARDLYETEAFF.

This clone was recorded a few times. This CDR3 reads CASSASGSVETQYF. CDR3 in DNA: TGTGCCAGCAGCGCTAGCGGGAGTGTGGAGACCCAGTACTTC. The chain is built from TRBV9 and TRBJ2-5; 10 bases are shared with TRBD2. J lost 5 bases, V lost 3 bases, and 4 bases had no gene match. The CDR3 spans 14 residues. Germline V gene sequence: CDR1 SGDLS, CDR2 YYNGEE.

This clone was found a few times. Compared with germline, one end of the junction differs, possibly owing to a read error. The chain joins TRBV7-7 to TRBJ2-5; 8 bases are a match to TRBD1. Germline loops: CDR1 SSHAT, CDR2 FNYEAQ (reference sequence). The CDR3 consists of 14 residues. CDR3 sequence (DNA): TGTGCTAGCAGCTTAGCGAGACAGGGGGAGACCCAGTACTTC. Translation: CASSLARQGETQYF.

This chain connects TRBV27 to TRBJ2-3; D could derive from TRBD1 or TRBD2 (5 bases each). The CDR3 is made up of 16 amino acids. V lost 4 bases, J lost 1 base, and 15 bases lay in between. CDR1 and CDR2 (germline): MNHEY, SMNVEV (reference sequence). In nucleotides, the CDR3 is TGTGCCAGCAGTTCCTACAGCCTGGGGGGCACAGATACGCAGTATTTT. This gives the protein CASSSYSLGGTDTQYF.

The rearrangement links TRBV19 to TRBJ2-3; no firm D call. CDR1 and CDR2 (germline): LNHDA, SQIVND (reference sequence). The germline V and J ends were trimmed by 4 bases and 0 bases, with 2 bases remaining between them. The length of the CDR3 is 12 residues. The CDR3 DNA follows: TGTGCCAGTAGTAAGAGCACAGATACGCAGTATTTT. Protein sequence: CASSKSTDTQYF. Full variable domain (rest looked up from reference TRBV19 and TRBJ2-3): DGGITQSPKYLFRKEGQNVTLSCEQNLNHDAMYWYRQDPGQGLRLIYYSQIVNDFQKGDIAEGYSVSREKKESFPLTVTSAQKNPTAFYLCASSKSTDTQYFGPGTRLTVL.